This T cell receptor (beta chain) was identified in a study of blood T cells in healthy people across ages. Study outcomes and limitations: It was the long-lived donors that had more naive CD4+ cells and higher diversity than aged donors.

Alongside a J-beta primer mix, a sample-barcoded 5' primer served in a second PCR lasting roughly 7 to 12 cycles. The template-switch adaptor, which had 12 random nucleotides, put a tag on each cDNA molecule. TCRdb re-derived calls from the 5' RACE reads in MiXCR, one entry per CDR3 protein. The profile shows 600,000 or so distinct CDR3 sequences, about 30% of them singletons. Many counts were recorded for this clonotype. Its antigen is unidentified. Each donor gave around 9.3 milliliters of peripheral blood. Isolation per sample recovered at least 6.5 million PBMCs. The V end was cut by 2 bases, the J end by 0 bases, with 8 bases between. In germline, CDR1 is SEHNR, CDR2 FQNEAQ (reference sequence). This CDR3 region has 14 residues.

The V and J genes are TRBV7-9 and TRBJ2-7; TRBD2 is a possible D gene (6 bases). This sequence was found in a woman of 80 years or more in good health. Material: blood. Here the CDR3 reads CASSLRGISYEQYF. The CDR3 DNA follows: TGTGCCAGCAGCTTACGGGGGATCTCCTACGAGCAGTACTTC.